A selection of T cell receptor beta chains follows, all from one sample in a study of blood T cell repertoires in COVID-19. Sequencing was performed with immunoSEQ multiplex PCR; in TCRdb, only in-frame clones are kept and a portion is missing. The profile covers 68,000 or so clones, with approximately 89% appearing a single time and 2% to 2.5% taken by the ten largest. Sample: peripheral blood. Receptor source: a human donor in a cohort sampled during active COVID-19. CDR3s include the opening cysteine and the closing phenylalanine or tryptophan. A D gene is named only where the DNA matches it firmly. The size entry is marked missing in some rows and otherwise reads once, few, many or a size class.

clone_size d_call j_call v_call cdr3_aa cdr3_nt
NA TRBD1 TRBJ1-2 TRBV7-8 CASRTGVYGYTF TGTGCCAGCAGGACAGGGGTCTATGGCTACACCTTC
NA NA TRBJ1-1 TRBV5-1 CASSLALPGQGEGAFF TGCGCCAGCAGCTTGGCCCTTCCGGGACAAGGAGAGGGTGCTTTCTTT
NA NA TRBJ2-3 TRBV9 CASSAPGDTQYF TGTGCCAGCAGCGCCCCGGGGGATACGCAGTATTTT
once NA TRBJ2-3 TRBV5-1 CASSLAMGARGTDTQYF TGCGCCAGCAGCTTGGCGATGGGGGCGCGGGGCACAGATACGCAGTATTTT
few NA TRBJ1-2 TRBV4-1 CASSQLPGIHNYGYTF TGCGCCAGCAGCCAACTCCCAGGGATACATAACTATGGCTACACCTTC
NA NA TRBJ1-6 TRBV18 CASSPGSGPLHF TGTGCCAGCTCACCCGGCAGCGGACCCCTCCACTTT
NA NA TRBJ1-2 TRBV14 CASRLGGSTNYGYTF TGTGCCAGCAGACTCGGGGGGAGTACTAACTATGGCTACACCTTC
NA TRBD1 TRBJ1-3 TRBV4-1 CASSPEGARGNTIYF TGCGCCAGCAGCCCCGAGGGGGCGAGAGGAAACACCATATATTTT
NA TRBD1 TRBJ1-6 TRBV2 CASSEGQGVSSYNSPLHF TGTGCCAGCAGTGAAGGTCAGGGGGTTAGCTCCTATAATTCACCCCTCCACTTT
NA NA TRBJ2-7 TRBV28 CASSYGNEQYF TGTGCCAGCAGTTACGGGAACGAGCAGTACTTC
NA NA TRBJ2-4 TRBV7-2 CASSLYAVGAKLAKNIQYF TGTGCCAGCAGCTTATACGCAGTAGGGGCGAAGTTAGCCAAAAACATTCAGTACTTC
NA NA TRBJ1-5 TRBV6-1 CASSEQGLYQPQHF TGTGCCAGCAGTGAACAGGGTCTTTATCAGCCCCAGCATTTT
once TRBD1 TRBJ2-2 TRBV18 CASSPRTGDTGELFF TGTGCCAGCTCACCCCGGACAGGGGATACCGGGGAGCTGTTTTTT
NA NA TRBJ1-6 TRBV27 CASRPDNAYNSPLHF TGTGCCAGCAGACCCGACAACGCCTATAATTCACCCCTCCACTTT
once TRBD1 TRBJ2-7 TRBV28 CASSSPGQSYEQYF TGTGCCAGCAGTTCTCCGGGACAGTCCTACGAGCAGTACTTC
NA TRBD1 TRBJ2-3 TRBV29-1 CSIHRGRDTQYF TGCAGTATTCACAGGGGGCGTGATACGCAGTATTTT
NA NA TRBJ2-5 TRBV28 CAAHPTGVQETQYF TGTGCCGCGCACCCGACAGGCGTACAAGAGACCCAGTACTTC
NA NA TRBJ1-2 TRBV7-9 CASSFQGLELYGYTF TGTGCCAGCAGCTTTCAGGGCCTTGAGTTGTATGGCTACACCTTC
once TRBD1 TRBJ1-1 TRBV19 CASDTGTGGIEAFF TGTGCCAGTGATACCGGGACAGGGGGGATTGAAGCTTTCTTT
NA TRBD1 TRBJ1-5 TRBV3-1/TRBV3-2 CASSYRGFNQPQHF TGTGCCAGCAGCTACAGGGGCTTCAATCAGCCCCAGCATTTT
NA TRBD2 TRBJ2-5 TRBV9 CASSATPGLGETQYF TGTGCCAGCAGCGCCACACCGGGACTAGGAGAGACCCAGTACTTC
NA TRBD1 TRBJ1-2 TRBV7-9 CASSLVRGTGGDHGYTF TGTGCCAGCAGCTTAGTGCGCGGGACAGGGGGCGATCATGGCTACACCTTC
NA TRBD2 TRBJ2-1 TRBV5-6 CASSPGASGNNEQFF TGTGCCAGCAGCCCTGGGGCTAGCGGGAACAATGAGCAGTTCTTC
once NA TRBJ1-6 TRBV2 CASARSRQENNSPLHF TGTGCCAGCGCCCGGTCGAGACAAGAAAATAATTCACCCCTCCACTTT
NA TRBD2 TRBJ2-3 TRBV6-4 CASSGNGGGTDTQYF TGTGCCAGCAGTGGAAACGGGGGGGGCACAGATACGCAGTATTTT
NA NA TRBJ1-3 TRBV28 CASLGQPGNTIYF TGTGCCAGCCTCGGACAGCCTGGAAACACCATATATTTT
few TRBD1 TRBJ2-2 TRBV7-8 CASSLRTGGNTGELFF TGTGCCAGCAGCCTAAGGACAGGGGGGAACACCGGGGAGCTGTTTTTT
NA NA TRBJ1-5 TRBV19 CASSIWRQSNQPQHF TGTGCCAGTAGTATATGGAGACAGTCGAATCAGCCCCAGCATTTT
NA NA TRBJ1-6 TRBV5-8 CASSPGNNLSPLHF TGTGCCAGCAGCCCCGGGAACAACCTTTCACCCCTCCACTTT
NA NA TRBJ1-2 TRBV7-2 CASSIGGGMGRGYTF TGTGCCAGCAGCATCGGCGGAGGGATGGGTCGGGGCTACACCTTC
once TRBD1 TRBJ1-4 TRBV6-4 CASSPGQTPNEKLFF TGTGCCAGCAGTCCGGGACAGACTCCGAATGAAAAACTGTTTTTT
NA NA TRBJ1-1 TRBV30 CAWRDRQVGRTEAFF TGTGCCTGGAGAGATAGACAGGTAGGGCGGACTGAAGCTTTCTTT
NA TRBD1 TRBJ1-1 TRBV28 CETGTAIEAFF TGCGAGACCGGGACAGCGATTGAAGCTTTCTTT
NA NA TRBJ2-7 TRBV6-2/TRBV6-3 CASSFGISGYEQYF TGTGCCAGCAGTTTTGGAATCTCGGGCTACGAGCAGTACTTC
NA NA TRBJ1-1 TRBV7-8 CASFSGRPGTEAFF TGTGCCAGCTTCTCCGGGAGACCGGGAACTGAAGCTTTCTTT
NA TRBD2 TRBJ2-1 TRBV7-2 CASSGRAGGSSYNEQFF TGTGCCAGCAGCGGCCGAGCGGGAGGGAGCTCCTACAATGAGCAGTTCTTC
NA NA TRBJ1-2 TRBV7-9 CASSLTGVVSGYTF TGTGCCAGCAGCCTCACGGGGGTCGTCTCTGGCTACACCTTC
NA TRBD1 TRBJ2-7 TRBV5-5 CASSQSAQGVYEQYF TGTGCCAGCAGCCAATCCGCTCAGGGGGTCTACGAGCAGTACTTC
NA NA TRBJ1-1 TRBV5-1 CASRLEGTLILTEAFF TGCGCCAGCAGATTGGAAGGGACACTAATTCTCACTGAAGCTTTCTTT
NA NA TRBJ2-7 TRBV29-1 CSVGLVRGYEQYF TGCAGCGTTGGACTAGTACGAGGCTACGAGCAGTACTTC
NA TRBD1 TRBJ1-2 TRBV4-2 CASSGGTGGLALYGYTF TGTGCCAGCAGCGGCGGGACAGGGGGTTTGGCCCTCTATGGCTACACCTTC
NA NA TRBJ2-2 TRBV4-1 CASSQDARPNTGELFF TGCGCCAGCAGCCAAGACGCCAGGCCGAACACCGGGGAGCTGTTTTTT
NA TRBD1 TRBJ2-7 TRBV7-2 CASSRRDRGFHEQYF TGTGCCAGCAGTCGCCGGGACAGGGGGTTCCACGAGCAGTACTTC
NA NA TRBJ2-7 TRBV4-3 CASSQEGLNSYEQYF TGCGCCAGCAGCCAAGAGGGACTTAACTCCTACGAGCAGTACTTC
NA TRBD1 TRBJ2-7 TRBV2 CASSPGTGRSSYEQYF TGTGCCAGCAGCCCCGGGACAGGGCGGTCGTCTTACGAGCAGTACTTC
NA TRBD2 TRBJ2-2 TRBV2 CASSEGLAGDLYTGELFF TGTGCCAGCAGTGAAGGACTAGCGGGAGACCTCTACACCGGGGAGCTGTTTTTT
NA TRBD1 TRBJ2-7 TRBV19 CASRDRTYEQYF TGTGCCAGCCGGGACAGGACCTACGAGCAGTACTTC
NA TRBD2 TRBJ2-1 TRBV7-2 CASSTVAGVAVNEQFF TGTGCCAGCAGCACCGTAGCGGGAGTAGCGGTTAATGAGCAGTTCTTC
NA NA TRBJ2-5 TRBV27 CASSPEWGRKETQYF TGTGCCAGCAGTCCAGAGTGGGGGAGGAAAGAGACCCAGTACTTC
NA NA TRBJ1-2 TRBV4-1 CASSQGGRGYTF TGCGCCAGCAGCCAAGGGGGCAGGGGCTACACCTTC